This entry describes one TCR beta chain. Its cognate antigen is unknown. Trimming cost V 8 bases and J 5 bases, with 18 bases left between them. CDR3 length equals 13 residues. Germline CDR1 SQVTM, CDR2 ANQGSEA. This record belongs to a study of vaccination effects on CD4 cells after COVID-19. Study as a whole: Participants were given two doses of BNT162b2 or mRNA-1273 vaccine.

At the end of nine to ten days of culture, CD4+ T cells were isolated. The study found no prior SARS-CoV-2 infection in the vaccine recipients, who tested negative for nucleocapsid antibodies. On days 3 and 7, fresh IL-2 medium replaced half the medium. Findings of the study overall: Late post-vaccination, clones induced by infection and those induced by vaccine underwent marked clonal contraction.

Using immunoSEQ multiplex PCR, the repertoire was profiled, and TCRdb retains in-frame clones only, with some absent. The sample lists over 65,000 clones; roughly four fifths were seen once. V usage is TRBV29-1 and J usage is TRBJ2-5; D possibly uses TRBD1 or TRBD2 (6 bases each). The clonotype originates from a human donor who received a COVID-19 vaccine. The specimen comprised CD4+ T cells from PBMCs cultured without peptide, sampled before COVID-19 vaccination. Here the CDR3 DNA reads TGCAGCTCTGGGTACGGGGGCGACGAGACCCAGTACTTC. It yields the protein CSSGYGGDETQYF.